Each of the 17 T cell receptor beta chains below was sequenced from the same sample in a study of T-cell memory formation after mild COVID-19. TCRdb recomputed calls from the 5' RACE reads with MiXCR, one row per CDR3 protein. The data show roughly 370,000 distinct CDR3 sequences, more than 15% seen once. The sequenced sample was PBMCs or a T cell subset sorted from them (not recorded which). The receptors originated from a man aged 18 to 30 who had mild COVID-19 (a few samples of this study predate the infection). Cell type and time point are not known.

This clonotype showed up many times. The chain has TRBV7-2 and TRBJ2-1; 11 bases are shared with TRBD1. V shed 5 bases and J 15 bases; nucleotides not matched to a gene: 12. Germline V lookup: CDR1 SGHTA, CDR2 FQGNSA. The CDR3 consists of 14 residues. This chain's CDR3 is CASSARTGGREVFF. The CDR3, as DNA: TGTGCCAGCAGCGCCCGGACAGGGGGCCGGGAGGTGTTCTTC.

The chain recombines TRBV20-1 with TRBJ1-1; D remains unclear. In germline, CDR1 is DFQATT, CDR2 SNEGSKA (reference sequence). The ends were cut back, 6 bases at V and 1 base at J, with 12 bases in the middle. The CDR3 runs 13 residues. The CDR3 loop is CSASGLGNTEAFF. The CDR3 region has the DNA TGCAGTGCCTCTGGTTTGGGGAACACTGAAGCTTTCTTT.

This clonotype has more than one count but fewer than ten. This chain joins TRBV6-6 and TRBJ2-4, with D possibly matching TRBD1 (5 bases). In germline, CDR1 is MNHNY, CDR2 SVGAGI (reference sequence). Trimming pared 2 bases from V and 8 bases from J, leaving 19 bases between. This CDR3 region has 16 residues. The CDR3 DNA reads as TGTGCCAGCAGTTACACCAAGACTCAAGGGGTAGACATTCAGTACTTC. Translated, it gives CASSYTKTQGVDIQYF.

The CDR3 reads CASSYRDRIFYGYTF. The CDR3 region has the DNA TGTGCCAGCAGTTACCGGGACAGGATCTTCTATGGCTACACCTTC. The chain couples TRBV6-2 or TRBV6-3 to TRBJ1-2; the match to TRBD1 covers 8 bases. V lost 2 bases, J lost 4 bases, and 6 bases stayed unmatched. Germline lookup yields CDR1 MNHEY and CDR2 SVGEGT. This CDR3 spans 15 amino acids.

In its sample, this clonotype was seen many times. The chain recombines TRBV4-1 with TRBJ2-1, with 11 positions matching TRBD2. This CDR3 is built from 14 residues. Germline V gene lookup returns CDR1 MGHRA and CDR2 YSYEKL. Trimming cost V 6 bases and J 9 bases; bases outside gene matches: 7. In nucleotides, the CDR3 is TGCGCCAGCAGAATTAGCGGGGGGGCCGGTGAGCAGTTCTTC. Its protein is CASRISGGAGEQFF.

This clonotype has only one observation. V usage is TRBV29-1 and J usage is TRBJ1-1; D remains unclear. This CDR3 is built from 12 residues. Germline CDR1 and CDR2: SQVTM and ANQGSEA. Trimming left V 5 bases short and J 0 bases short, with 7 bases between. CDR3 in amino acids: CSVRRVNTEAFF. CDR3 DNA: TGCAGCGTTCGACGGGTGAACACTGAAGCTTTCTTT.

This clonotype was counted only a few times. The genes are TRBV9 and TRBJ2-1, with D possibly TRBD1 on 5 matching bases. The length of the CDR3 is 15 residues. V shed 2 bases and J shed 0 bases, with 9 bases lying between them. Per germline, CDR1 SGDLS and CDR2 YYNGEE. Here the CDR3 reads CASSVRQSSYNEQFF. For the CDR3, the DNA is TGTGCCAGCAGCGTGAGACAGAGCTCCTACAATGAGCAGTTCTTC.

This clonotype was found a few times. The gene calls are TRBV7-9 and TRBJ2-7; either TRBD1 or TRBD2 may fit D (6 bases each). Deletions cut 10 bases from V and 2 bases from J, with 27 bases between. This CDR3 contains 17 residues. CDR1 and CDR2 (germline): SEHNR, FQNEAQ (reference sequence). The chain's CDR3 is CAIDVGGLRQTAYEQYF. CDR3 DNA: TGTGCCATCGACGTTGGGGGGCTACGGCAAACAGCCTACGAGCAGTACTTC. Combining the CDR3 with reference TRBV7-9 and TRBJ2-7 gives the whole variable domain DTGVSQNPRHKITKRGQNVTFRCDPISEHNRLYWYRQTLGQGPEFLTYFQNEAQLEKSRLLSDRFSAERPKGSFSTLEIQRTEQGDSAMYLCAIDVGGLRQTAYEQYFGPGTRLTVT.

The genes are TRBV7-2 and TRBJ2-1, with a tentative D call TRBD1 (6 bases). Germline V gene lookup returns CDR1 SGHTA and CDR2 FQGNSA. V was trimmed by 4 bases and J by 12 bases, leaving 19 bases between them. The CDR3 is 14 amino acids. The CDR3 spells CASSSKEQGPGQFF. Written as DNA, the CDR3 is TGTGCCAGCAGCTCGAAAGAACAGGGCCCTGGGCAGTTCTTC.

This clonotype was observed a few times. The genes are TRBV20-1 and TRBJ1-1; TRBD1 might be the D (6 bases). Germline CDR1 reads DFQATT; CDR2 reads SNEGSKA (reference sequence). The V end was cut by 4 bases, the J end by 3 bases, with 15 bases between. The CDR3 totals 14 residues. The CDR3, as DNA: TGCAGTGCTACTAAACAGGGAGGCGACACTGAAGCTTTCTTT. Translating gives CSATKQGGDTEAFF.

Concerning this clonotype: Possible read error: a much larger clone is one base away. V is TRBV27 and J is TRBJ1-1; a possible D gene is TRBD1 (6 bases). Germline assignment: CDR1 MNHEY and CDR2 SMNVEV (reference sequence). The CDR3 is 15 amino acids. The CDR3 DNA reads TGTGCCAGCTTCTCCGTTTTGGGGGCGGCCACTGAAGATTTCTTT. It specifies CASFSVLGAATEDFF.

This clonotype was detected only a few times. The chain is built from TRBV28 and TRBJ2-2, with 8 bases aligning to TRBD2. Germline loops: CDR1 MDHEN, CDR2 SYDVKM. The ends lost 5 bases at V and 1 base at J; junction bases unmatched: 15. The CDR3 spans 19 residues. CDR3: CASSPRLKILAGNTGELFF. The CDR3 DNA is TGTGCCAGCAGTCCGCGACTAAAGATTCTAGCGGGGAACACCGGGGAGCTGTTTTTT.

This clonotype is medium-sized (0.01 to 0.1%) in the sample. This chain joins TRBV4-2 and TRBJ2-2, with 9 bases matching TRBD1. CDR1 and CDR2 (germline): LGHNA, YNFKEQ. The ends lost 1 base at V and 3 bases at J; junction bases unmatched: 0. CDR3 length: 15 amino acids. CDR3 sequence (DNA): TGTGCCAGCAGCCAAGGACAGGGGGACACCGGGGAGCTGTTTTTT. It codes for CASSQGQGDTGELFF.

The chain has TRBV6-5 and TRBJ2-3; D remains unclear. This CDR3 is built from 14 residues. In germline, CDR1 is MNHEY, CDR2 SVGAGI. V dropped 6 bases and J dropped 3 bases, with 13 bases sitting between them. The CDR3 protein is CASSSRWATDTQYF. The CDR3 DNA follows: TGTGCCAGCAGCAGTAGGTGGGCAACAGATACGCAGTATTTT.

This clonotype was observed a handful of times. The chain has TRBV4-1 and TRBJ2-7, with 7 bases matching TRBD1. CDR1 and CDR2 from the germline V gene are MGHRA and YSYEKL. With V trimmed by 4 bases and J by 3 bases, 6 bases remained unmatched. CDR3 size: 14 residues. CDR3 loop: CASSPGQLYYEQYF. The DNA for the CDR3 is TGCGCCAGCAGCCCGGGACAGCTATACTACGAGCAGTACTTC.

This clonotype was counted only a few times. V is TRBV7-2 and J is TRBJ2-1; possibly TRBD2 for D (6 bases). The CDR3 runs to 13 residues. Per germline, CDR1 SGHTA and CDR2 FQGNSA. V dropped 7 bases and J dropped 12 bases, with 19 bases sitting between them. The DNA for the CDR3 is TGTGCCAGCACCTTGGGACTCGAATGGGGGCAGTTCTTC. It codes for CASTLGLEWGQFF.

The CDR3 spells CASSPLVLRQEETQYF. As DNA, the CDR3 is TGCGCCAGCAGCCCTCTTGTTCTGCGGCAAGAAGAGACCCAGTACTTC. This chain uses TRBV4-1 with TRBJ2-5, with no clear D. Per the germline V gene, CDR1 is MGHRA and CDR2 is YSYEKL. V lost 4 bases to trimming and J lost 3 bases, with 18 bases between them. This CDR3 is built from 16 residues.